The rows below give T cell receptor beta chains drawn from one sample of a study of tumor-infiltrating lymphocytes in primary liver carcinoma. TCRdb reprocessed the multiplex PCR reads via MiXCR and lists one record per CDR3 protein. The sample carries 310,000 or so distinct CDR3 sequences, about three fifths recorded once. Specimen: peripheral blood. The receptors derive from a woman younger than 45 with primary liver carcinoma and hepatitis B virus infection. CDR3s include the opening cysteine and the closing phenylalanine or tryptophan. The order of the fields is CDR3 protein, CDR3 DNA, V gene, D gene, J gene, clone size. D genes are given only for firm matches. Size is omitted from some rows. Given values are once, few, many or a class for expanded clones.

CDR3: CASSLGGLHKSIQYF
DNA: TGTGCCAGCAGCTTGGGTGGCTTGCACAAAAGCATTCAGTACTTC
V: TRBV11-2
D: -
J: TRBJ2-4
size: -

CDR3: CASSLAVLARNEQFF
DNA: TGTGCTAGCAGCTTAGCGGTTCTAGCGAGGAATGAGCAGTTCTTC
V: TRBV11-2
D: -
J: TRBJ2-1
size: -

CDR3: CANRTTETQYF
DNA: TGTGCCAACAGAACCACGGAGACCCAGTACTTC
V: TRBV6-6
D: -
J: TRBJ2-5
size: -

CDR3: CTSRFIQREAYEQYF
DNA: TGTACCAGCAGATTCATCCAGCGGGAGGCTTACGAGCAGTACTTC
V: TRBV6-2/TRBV6-3
D: TRBD2
J: TRBJ2-7
size: -

CDR3: CASSYSYSGTDTQYF
DNA: TGTGCCAGCAGTTACTCATATAGCGGCACAGATACGCAATATTTT
V: TRBV6-5
D: -
J: TRBJ2-3
size: -

CDR3: CSVRLSGGNGYTF
DNA: TGCAGCGTTAGATTATCAGGGGGCAATGGCTACACCTTC
V: TRBV29-1
D: TRBD1
J: TRBJ1-2
size: many

CDR3: CASRSISGGNEKLFF
DNA: TGTGCCAGCAGATCAATAAGTGGGGGGAATGAAAAACTGTTTTTT
V: TRBV28
D: -
J: TRBJ1-4
size: -

CDR3: CASSQDGQKNEKLFF
DNA: TGCGCCAGCAGCCAAGATGGACAGAAAAATGAAAAACTGTTTTTT
V: TRBV4-1
D: -
J: TRBJ1-4
size: -

CDR3: CSVRWGVRDTQYF
DNA: TGCAGCGTTAGGTGGGGAGTTCGGGATACGCAGTATTTT
V: TRBV29-1
D: -
J: TRBJ2-3
size: few

CDR3: CASSSRNTIYF
DNA: TGTGCCAGCAGTTCGAGGAACACCATATATTTT
V: TRBV28
D: -
J: TRBJ1-3
size: -